The next 26 T cell receptor beta chains were all read from a single sample in a study of cytomegalovirus exposure and HLA in healthy donors. A multiplex PCR was run with 60 Vbeta primers and 13 Jbeta primers. Using immunoSEQ multiplex PCR, the repertoire was profiled, and TCRdb retains in-frame clones only, with some absent. The data show roughly 190,000 clones, with roughly three quarters seen just once and under 3% held by the top ten. The sequencing input was PBMCs. Source of these receptors: a woman aged 50 to 65 in good health and CMV-seronegative.

V gene TRBV18 combines with J gene TRBJ2-4; 10 bases are shared with TRBD1. The length of the CDR3 is 16 residues. CDR1 and CDR2 from the germline V gene are KGHSH and LQKENI. Trimming cost V 3 bases and J 6 bases; bases outside gene matches: 8. CDR3 sequence: CASSPRDRGEGNIQYF. The CDR3 coding sequence is TGTGCCAGCTCACCCCGGGACAGGGGAGAGGGAAACATTCAGTACTTC.

The chain carries TRBV29-1 and TRBJ2-1, with 8 bases lining up with TRBD2. This CDR3 is 14 amino acids long. Unmatched junction bases numbered 3, after V lost 4 bases and J lost 1 base. The V gene's germline CDR1 is SQVTM and CDR2 ANQGSEA. The DNA of the CDR3 is TGCAGCGTTGGGGCGGGGGGTTCCTACAATGAGCAGTTCTTC. It codes for CSVGAGGSYNEQFF.

V is TRBV15 and J is TRBJ1-6; D might be TRBD1 (6 bases). Trimming removed 0 bases at V and 7 bases at J, with 22 bases between. The CDR3 runs to 19 residues. The germline gives CDR1 LNHNV, CDR2 YYDKDF (reference sequence). CDR3 loop: CATSRDPAGARGGNSPLHF. The DNA for the CDR3 is TGTGCCACCAGCAGAGATCCTGCGGGCGCCAGGGGTGGAAATTCACCCCTCCACTTT.

Only a few counts were recorded for this clone. The chain uses TRBV28 and TRBJ2-3, with 14 bases aligning to TRBD2. This CDR3 is 18 amino acids long. The germline gives CDR1 MDHEN, CDR2 SYDVKM. The ends lost 6 bases at V and 6 bases at J; junction bases unmatched: 14. The CDR3 nucleotides are TGTGCCAGCAGCGAGGGGACTAGCGGGAGTTATCTTACGGATACGCAGTATTTT. Protein product: CASSEGTSGSYLTDTQYF.

The chain combines TRBV4-2 with TRBJ2-7; TRBD2 matches at 7 bases. With V trimmed by 1 base and J by 5 bases, 11 bases remained unmatched. Germline-derived CDR1 and CDR2 are LGHNA and YNFKEQ. This CDR3 is 16 amino acids long. The CDR3 DNA sequence: TGTGCCAGCAGCCAAGGTGGCAGGACTAGGGACCACGAGCAGTACTTC. Translating gives CASSQGGRTRDHEQYF.

The chain is built from TRBV7-9 and TRBJ2-3, with a weak D call TRBD2 (7 bases). This CDR3 has 17 residues. Germline assignment: CDR1 SEHNR and CDR2 FQNEAQ (reference sequence). The V end lost 7 bases, the J end lost 0 bases, and 20 bases lay between the germline ends. The CDR3 reads CASTPGGGVSSTDTQYF. CDR3 nucleotides: TGTGCCAGCACCCCGGGGGGCGGGGTCTCTAGCACAGATACGCAGTATTTT.

V gene TRBV11-2 combines with J gene TRBJ2-7; no firm D call. Germline V gene data show CDR1 as SGHAT and CDR2 as FQNNGV. This CDR3 spans 12 amino acids. V was pared by 2 bases and J by 6 bases, with 8 bases between. The CDR3 here is CASSLLTGEQYF. The CDR3 nucleotides are TGTGCCAGCAGCTTACTTACTGGCGAGCAGTACTTC.

A remark on this clone: Other nucleotide sequences in the sample specify the same CDR3. J is TRBJ1-1 and V is TRBV19; weak D call: TRBD1 (6 bases). Germline lookup yields CDR1 LNHDA and CDR2 SQIVND (reference sequence). The V end was cut by 4 bases, the J end by 1 base, with 13 bases between. CDR3 length equals 15 residues. In DNA form, the CDR3 reads TGTGCCAGTAGTAGCGGAACAGGGTGGAACACTGAAGCTTTCTTT. It yields the protein CASSSGTGWNTEAFF.

The genes are TRBV7-2 and TRBJ2-3; 8 nucleotides line up with TRBD2. The CDR3 totals 16 residues. Trimming cost V 1 base and J 4 bases; bases outside gene matches: 7. In germline, CDR1 is SGHTA, CDR2 FQGNSA. CDR3 sequence: CASSLDRSGGSDTQYF. CDR3 DNA sequence: TGTGCCAGCAGCTTAGACCGAAGCGGGGGTTCAGATACGCAGTATTTT.

V usage is TRBV2 and J usage is TRBJ1-6; D may be TRBD1 (5 bases). This CDR3 has 14 residues. Trimming stripped 2 bases from V and 8 bases from J, with 10 bases between. From germline, CDR1 is SNHLY and CDR2 FYNNEI. CDR3: CASSEWGGDSPLHF. The CDR3 DNA reads TGTGCCAGCAGTGAATGGGGAGGGGATTCACCCCTCCACTTT.

In nucleotides, the CDR3 is TGCGCCAGCAGCTTGGGAGGGGGCGCTAGAACTAATGAAAAACTGTTTTTT. This translates into CASSLGGGARTNEKLFF. This sequence joins TRBV5-1 and TRBJ1-4; 7 nucleotides agree with TRBD1. The CDR3 extends over 17 amino acids. J was trimmed by 1 base and V by 0 bases; bases with no gene match: 6. Germline assignment: CDR1 SGHRS and CDR2 YFSETQ.

The chain joins TRBV23-1 to TRBJ2-3; D not resolved. TRBV23-1 is designated an ORF whose function remains uncertain. Between the trimmed V and J ends, which lost 1 base and 2 bases, there was a span of 13 bases. The CDR3 runs 16 residues. The CDR3 DNA reads as TGCGCCAGCAGTCAATATTGCGGCGGATTCACAGATACGCAGTATTTT. It specifies CASSQYCGGFTDTQYF.

The rearrangement uses TRBV28 and TRBJ1-3; D is ambiguous. Germline-derived CDR1 and CDR2 are MDHEN and SYDVKM. Trimming left V 3 bases short and J 3 bases short, with 3 bases between. The CDR3 contains 12 residues. The CDR3 sequence is CASSFVGNTIYF. CDR3 nucleotide sequence: TGTGCCAGCAGTTTCGTTGGAAACACCATATATTTT.

The chain is built from TRBV9 and TRBJ2-3, with 7 bases lining up with TRBD1. The CDR3 is 15 residues long. Looked up from germline, CDR1 is SGDLS and CDR2 is YYNGEE. Trimming cost V 0 bases and J 4 bases; bases outside gene matches: 5. The CDR3 DNA sequence: TGTGCCAGCAGCGTAGAACAGGGGTCGGCAGATACGCAGTATTTT. This codes for CASSVEQGSADTQYF.

The V and J genes are TRBV28 and TRBJ2-3, with D tentatively TRBD2 (7 bases). The V gene lost 5 bases and the J gene lost 2 bases, with 14 bases spanning the gap. Germline assignment: CDR1 MDHEN and CDR2 SYDVKM. The CDR3 sequence is 15 residues long. The CDR3 here is CASSLRGQSTDTQYF. The CDR3 region has the DNA TGTGCCAGCAGTCTGCGGGGGCAGTCCACAGATACGCAGTATTTT. The full variable domain, its missing parts supplied by reference TRBV28 and TRBJ2-3, is DVKVTQSSRYLVKRTGEKVFLECVQDMDHENMFWYRQDPGLGLRLIYFSYDVKMKEKGDIPEGYSVSREKKERFSLILESASTNQTSMYLCASSLRGQSTDTQYFGPGTRLTVL.

The chain uses TRBV6-5 and TRBJ2-5; TRBD2 matches 7 bases. Unmatched junction bases numbered 11, after V lost 8 bases and J lost 5 bases. The CDR3 is 14 residues long. Germline-derived CDR1 and CDR2 are MNHEY and SVGAGI. CDR3 sequence: CASRMGGSEETQYF. CDR3 bases: TGTGCCAGCCGGATGGGGGGGAGTGAGGAGACCCAGTACTTC.

This sequence joins TRBV16 and TRBJ2-7; D gene ambiguous. CDR1 and CDR2 from the germline V gene are KGHSY and FQNENV. This CDR3 has 13 amino acids. Trimming cost V 4 bases and J 9 bases, with 16 bases left between them. CDR3 protein: CASSPSPTPGQYF. The CDR3 DNA reads TGTGCCAGCAGCCCATCCCCTACGCCTGGGCAGTACTTC.

This sequence joins TRBV18 and TRBJ2-7, with D perhaps matching TRBD1 (6 bases). The CDR3 covers 14 residues. Germline CDR1 KGHSH, CDR2 LQKENI. The V end lost 1 base, the J end lost 2 bases, and 9 bases lay between the germline ends. The CDR3 region has the DNA TGTGCCAGCTCACCACAAGAGGGGGCCTACGAGCAGTACTTC. It codes for CASSPQEGAYEQYF.

This sequence joins TRBV18 and TRBJ2-5; weak D call: TRBD2 (6 bases). Germline lookup yields CDR1 KGHSH and CDR2 LQKENI. The V end was cut by 1 base, the J end by 5 bases, with 14 bases between. The CDR3 spans 15 residues. CDR3 in amino acids: CASSPRGELRETQYF. CDR3 DNA: TGTGCCAGCTCACCACGCGGGGAGCTAAGGGAGACCCAGTACTTC.

The V and J genes are TRBV6-9 and TRBJ2-3; tentatively, D is TRBD1 (6 bases). Germline loops: CDR1 MNHGY, CDR2 SVAAGI. The CDR3 runs 14 residues. V lost 5 bases and J lost 3, with 12 bases in between. CDR3 protein: CASSPSRGTDTQYF. CDR3 sequence (DNA): TGTGCCAGCAGTCCTTCGAGGGGGACAGATACGCAGTATTTT.

The chain uses TRBV7-9 and TRBJ1-3; no clear D. CDR1 SEHNR and CDR2 FQNEAQ come from the germline V gene (reference sequence). V was trimmed by 1 base and J by 4 bases, leaving 8 bases between them. This CDR3 has 14 residues. CDR3: CASSLGQSGNTIYF. The CDR3 DNA reads TGTGCCAGCAGCTTAGGACAATCAGGAAACACCATATATTTT.

This chain links TRBV7-3 with TRBJ2-2, with 10 bases matching TRBD2. Germline assignment: CDR1 SGHTA and CDR2 FQGTGA. Unmatched junction bases numbered 7, after V lost 0 bases and J lost 6 bases. This CDR3 contains 17 residues. CDR3 region: CASSLTSLAGVPGELFF. DNA of the CDR3: TGTGCCAGCAGCTTAACTTCCCTAGCGGGAGTCCCCGGGGAGCTGTTTTTT.

The DNA of the CDR3 is TGTGCCAGTAGTGTACAGCGGGGCGACCATGGCTACACCTTC. Translating gives CASSVQRGDHGYTF. The gene calls are TRBV19 and TRBJ1-2; D perhaps matches TRBD1 (5 bases). Looked up from germline, CDR1 is LNHDA and CDR2 is SQIVND (reference sequence). The CDR3 runs to 14 residues. V was clipped by 5 bases and J by 6 bases, with 16 bases between them.

The rearrangement joins TRBV5-6 to TRBJ2-3, with TRBD2 matching over 13 bases. This CDR3 is 14 amino acids long. The V segment lost 4 bases and the J segment 6 bases; nucleotides outside the gene matches: 2. In germline, CDR1 is SGHDT, CDR2 YYEEEE. Here the CDR3 DNA reads TGTGCCAGCAGCGGACTAGCGGGAGTGGATACGCAGTATTTT. Protein sequence: CASSGLAGVDTQYF.

The chain joins TRBV4-2 to TRBJ1-1, with D tentatively TRBD1 (5 bases). CDR1 LGHNA and CDR2 YNFKEQ come from the germline V gene. The V end lost 5 bases, the J end lost 5 bases, and 21 bases lay between the germline ends. This CDR3 is built from 16 residues. CDR3 in DNA: TGTGCCAGCAGCGGGGGGGGTTGGGGTACCGTGACTGAAGCTTTCTTT. Protein product: CASSGGGWGTVTEAFF.

CDR3 bases: TGTGCCAGCAGTTTTTGGTTTGGGGAGGACTACGAGCAGTACTTC. It translates to CASSFWFGEDYEQYF. The chain joins TRBV28 to TRBJ2-5, with a weak D call TRBD2 (6 bases). The tail of the sequence fits TRBJ2-7 better, so the J call may be wrong. Germline CDR1 reads MDHEN; CDR2 reads SYDVKM. The CDR3 covers 15 residues.